This entry lists 8 T cell receptor beta chains sequenced from one sample in a study of T cell repertoires in cytomegalovirus infection. TCRdb ran MiXCR on the reads and lists one entry per CDR3 protein. Of around 450,000 distinct CDR3 sequences in the sample, about 11% were seen once. Sequencing was done on a sample of PBMCs. The receptors were sampled from a human donor in good health (CMV status not recorded). Some clones in this sample may be carry-over from other donors' samples.

In DNA, the CDR3 is TGTGCCAGCAGCCAAGGCCTTCTTAGGGGTACGCAGTATTTT. Translated, it gives CASSQGLLRGTQYF. The chain couples TRBV3-1 to TRBJ2-3; the D gene is possibly TRBD1 (5 bases). Germline CDR1 LGHDT, CDR2 YNNKEL (reference sequence). V lost 1 base and J 8 bases, leaving 13 bases between the germline ends. The CDR3 sequence is 14 residues long.

This clonotype was observed at least ten times. The chain is built from TRBV12-3 or TRBV12-4 and TRBJ1-1; tentative D call: TRBD1 (5 bases). Between the trimmed V and J ends, which lost 3 bases and 0 bases, there was a span of 11 bases. The CDR3 loop spans 15 amino acids. CDR3 protein: CASSFRGTMNTEAFF. CDR3 bases: TGTGCCAGCAGTTTTCGAGGGACCATGAACACTGAAGCTTTCTTT.

This clonotype was observed many times. The V gene is TRBV19, the J gene TRBJ1-1; 7 bases match TRBD1. This CDR3 is built from 16 residues. Trimming took 4 bases from V and 1 from J; bases not matched to a gene: 9. Germline assignment: CDR1 LNHDA and CDR2 SQIVND (reference sequence). The CDR3 region is CASSTDTGVRNTEAFF. The DNA of the CDR3 is TGTGCCAGTAGTACCGACACAGGGGTTCGGAACACTGAAGCTTTCTTT.

The chain has TRBV28 and TRBJ2-1; 16 bases are a match to TRBD2. The CDR3 totals 14 residues. CDR1 MDHEN and CDR2 SYDVKM come from the germline V gene. Trimming at V came to 8 bases and at J to 7 bases, leaving 2 bases not matched to a gene. CDR3 in amino acids: CASGTSGRVNEQFF. The CDR3 DNA reads as TGTGCCAGCGGGACTAGCGGGAGGGTAAATGAGCAGTTCTTC.

This clonotype has ten or more counts. V and J are TRBV7-9 and TRBJ1-1, with D perhaps TRBD1 (5 bases). Trimming pared 6 bases from V and 8 bases from J, leaving 7 bases between. The CDR3 totals 10 residues. Germline CDR1 reads SEHNR; CDR2 reads FQNEAQ (reference sequence). In DNA form, the CDR3 reads TGTGCCAGCAGGAGGGGAGAAGCTTTCTTT. This translates into CASRRGEAFF.

This clonotype has just a few counts. This chain links TRBV2 with TRBJ1-4; D is unclear. This CDR3 has 12 residues. Trimming removed 10 bases at V and 8 bases at J, with 14 bases between. Germline CDR1 is SNHLY and CDR2 is FYNNEI. The CDR3 coding sequence is TGTGCCACCCGGGGAGGCGGGGAAAAACTGTTTTTT. Protein: CATRGGGEKLFF.

This clonotype was observed many times. The CDR3 region is CASGLTASGGYTF. CDR3 nucleotides: TGTGCTAGTGGTTTGACAGCGAGCGGTGGCTACACCTTC. The J gene is TRBJ1-2, the V gene TRBV12-5; D gene ambiguous. CDR1 is LGHNT and CDR2 is FRNRAP in the germline V gene. This CDR3 is 13 amino acids long. V was clipped by 2 bases and J by 7 bases, with 11 bases between them.

For this clonotype: A clone one base away is much larger, so this may be a read error. CDR3: CGWSLAAGELFF. CDR3 in DNA: TGTGGCTGGAGTCTTGCCGCCGGGGAGCTGTTTTTT. This chain uses TRBV30 with TRBJ2-2; D gene uncertain. The CDR3 consists of 12 residues. Germline V CDR1 and CDR2: GTSNPN, SVGIG (reference sequence). Based on the CDR3 plus reference TRBV30 and TRBJ2-2, the full variable domain is SQTIHQWPATLVQPVGSPLSLECTVEGTSNPNLYWYRQAAGRGLQLLFYSVGIGQISSEVPQNLSASRPQDRQFILSSKKLLLSDSGFYLCGWSLAAGELFFGEGSRLTVL.